The following is a TCR beta chain sequence with its context. Its specificity is not known. These data belong to a study of OX40 agonist ivuxolimab in advanced cancers. On the study more broadly: Earlier anti-PD-1, anti-PD-L1 or anti-CTLA-4 therapy was permitted; around 40% had received some. Points from the study as a whole: CD4+ and CD8+ blood T cells expanded clonally by week 6 at 0.1 to 3.0 mg/kg. Antigens targeted by the expanded peripheral T cells were not determined.

With autoimmune disease history or systemic immunosuppression, patients were excluded. Profiled with immunoSEQ multiplex PCR; TCRdb holds only in-frame clones, not every one. The table lists 70,000 to 90,000 clones, approximately 84% of them singletons. CDR3 size: 13 residues. Trimming pared 4 bases from V and 3 bases from J, leaving 11 bases between. In germline, CDR1 is SGHRS, CDR2 YFSETQ. V is TRBV5-1 and J is TRBJ2-7; maybe TRBD1 (5 bases). Specimen: CD4+ or CD8+ T cells sorted from blood, collected in a trial of the OX40 agonist ivuxolimab. The sequence was obtained from an adult with an advanced solid tumor such as melanoma, head and neck, liver or kidney cancer. The CDR3 bases are TGCGCCAGCAGCCAATCAGGGCACTACGAGCAGTACTTC. As protein: CASSQSGHYEQYF.